A selection of T cell receptor beta chains follows, all from one sample in a study of T cells in Graves' hyperthyroidism and ophthalmopathy. TCRdb reprocessed the multiplex PCR reads with MiXCR, giving one entry per CDR3 protein. The sample contains 600,000 to 700,000 distinct CDR3 sequences, approximately 14% of which appear only once. The sequencing input was blood. Receptors were obtained from a woman in her thirties or forties with Graves' ophthalmopathy. Both conserved end residues are part of each CDR3. A D gene is named only where the DNA matches it firmly. Not all rows give a size; the values are once, few, many and, for expanded clones, a class.

CASPRPQDREETQYF TGTGCCAGTCCGAGGCCCCAGGACCGAGAAGAGACCCAGTACTTC TRBV19 NA TRBJ2-5 many
CASSLNPDGGEAFF TGCGCCAGCAGCTTAAATCCGGACGGCGGCGAAGCTTTCTTT TRBV5-1 NA TRBJ1-1 few
CASAGTGGFLNYGYTF TGTGCCAGCGCCGGGACAGGGGGATTTCTCAACTATGGCTACACCTTC TRBV6-5 TRBD1 TRBJ1-2 many
CASSLRGDGQNIQYF TGTGCCAGCAGCCTCAGGGGAGACGGCCAAAACATTCAGTACTTC TRBV5-8 NA TRBJ2-4 NA
CASSFTGTGHYGYTF TGTGCCAGCAGTTTTACCGGGACAGGACACTATGGCTACACCTTC TRBV27 TRBD1 TRBJ1-2 many
CASSYASAFEQYF TGTGCCAGCAGTTACGCGAGCGCGTTCGAGCAGTACTTC TRBV6-2/TRBV6-3 NA TRBJ2-7 many
CASSQSFGMNTEAFF TGTGCCAGCAGCCAAAGTTTCGGGATGAACACTGAAGCTTTCTTT TRBV3-1 NA TRBJ1-1 NA
CASSPPSLLSIKNIQYF TGTGCCAGCAGTCCACCGTCCCTCCTCAGCATCAAAAACATTCAGTACTTC TRBV2 NA TRBJ2-4 NA
CASTRDRLEPQHF TGTGCCAGCACCCGAGACAGGCTGGAGCCCCAGCATTTT TRBV12-3/TRBV12-4 NA TRBJ1-5 many
CASSSGGLQETQYF TGTGCCAGCAGCAGCGGGGGACTCCAAGAGACCCAGTACTTC TRBV7-3 TRBD2 TRBJ2-5 many
CASSLEAVEQYF TGTGCCAGCAGTTTAGAGGCCGTCGAGCAGTACTTC TRBV12-3/TRBV12-4 NA TRBJ2-7 many
CATSDLGQGAGELFF TGTGCCACCAGTGATTTGGGACAGGGGGCCGGGGAGCTGTTTTTT TRBV24-1 TRBD1 TRBJ2-2 many
CASSEARYSYEQYF TGTGCCAGCAGTGAAGCTAGGTATTCCTATGAGCAGTACTTC TRBV6-1 NA TRBJ2-7 many
CASSLEHTAEAFF TGTGCCAGCAGTTTAGAACATACGGCTGAAGCTTTCTTT TRBV28 NA TRBJ1-1 NA
CASSRTGASTGELFF TGCGCCAGCAGTCGAACAGGGGCCTCCACCGGGGAGCTGTTTTTT TRBV12-3/TRBV12-4 TRBD1 TRBJ2-2 NA
CASSWGREPQHF TGTGCCAGCAGTTGGGGCCGGGAGCCCCAGCATTTT TRBV28 NA TRBJ1-5 many
CASSHPGTEGYTF TGTGCCAGCAGCCATCCCGGGACAGAAGGCTACACCTTC TRBV7-2 TRBD1 TRBJ1-2 NA
CASSYAGVQLEQYF TGTGCCAGCAGTTACGCGGGCGTGCAGTTAGAGCAGTACTTC TRBV6-2/TRBV6-3 NA TRBJ2-7 NA
CASSPLEDQPQHF TGTGCCAGCAGCCCTCTCGAGGATCAGCCCCAGCATTTT TRBV11-2 NA TRBJ1-5 NA
CSTVGTATYEQYF TGCAGCACTGTAGGGACGGCCACCTACGAGCAGTACTTC TRBV29-1 NA TRBJ2-7 many
CASSHESSEQYF TGCGCCAGCAGCCATGAAAGTAGCGAGCAGTACTTC TRBV4-1 NA TRBJ2-7 few
CASSLAEGQGGTGELFF TGTGCCAGCAGTTTAGCGGAGGGACAGGGGGGAACCGGGGAGCTGTTTTTT TRBV12-3/TRBV12-4 TRBD1 TRBJ2-2 few
CASSFRGFGPEQYF TGTGCCAGCAGTTTTCGAGGATTCGGACCCGAGCAGTACTTC TRBV27 NA TRBJ2-7 many
CASEGIQAYEQYF TGTGCCAGCGAAGGCATCCAGGCTTACGAGCAGTACTTC TRBV6-1 NA TRBJ2-7 NA
CASSRGTGGWNQPQHF TGTGCCAGCAGCCGAGGGACAGGTGGTTGGAATCAGCCCCAGCATTTT TRBV28 TRBD1 TRBJ1-5 many
CASSHRGETQYF TGTGCCAGCAGTCATCGGGGGGAGACCCAGTACTTC TRBV12-3/TRBV12-4 NA TRBJ2-5 many
CASTLGGLAGKYEQYF TGTGCCAGCACTCTAGGGGGACTAGCGGGCAAATACGAGCAGTACTTC TRBV28 TRBD2 TRBJ2-7 few
CAISESTDGIYGYTF TGTGCCATCAGTGAGTCCACGGACGGTATCTATGGCTACACCTTC TRBV10-3 NA TRBJ1-2 NA
CASSMSGETQYF TGTGCCAGTAGTATGAGTGGCGAGACCCAGTACTTC TRBV19 NA TRBJ2-5 NA
CASRFISYEQYF TGTGCCAGCAGATTTATTTCCTACGAGCAGTACTTC TRBV12-3/TRBV12-4 NA TRBJ2-7 many
CASSLYTQNTGELFF TGCGCCAGCAGCTTGTACACGCAGAACACCGGGGAGCTGTTTTTT TRBV5-1 NA TRBJ2-2 few
CASSLEGGTGISESSYEQYF TGTGCCAGCAGCCTGGAGGGGGGGACAGGGATTAGCGAGAGCTCCTACGAGCAGTACTTC TRBV4-2 TRBD1 TRBJ2-7 many
CASSQGQGPVQPQHF TGCGCCAGCAGCCAGGGCCAGGGGCCGGTTCAGCCCCAGCATTTT TRBV4-1 NA TRBJ1-5 NA